Sequencing of this T cell receptor (beta chain) was carried out in a study of control samples from healthy donors and cancer patients. The CDR3 runs 13 residues. Germline-derived CDR1 and CDR2 are SGHVS and FQNEAQ. V was shortened by 2 bases and J by 4 bases, with 7 bases between the two germline ends. Generated by immunoSEQ multiplex PCR, the TCRdb table keeps only in-frame clones and is missing some. The sample gives roughly 100,000 clones, about 86% of which show up once; over 1% is in the top ten. The genes are TRBV7-8 and TRBJ2-3; D remains unclear. The receptor was isolated from a woman between 45 and 60 years old in good health. The sequenced sample consisted of blood. CDR3 bases: TGTGCCAGCAGCTTATCTGAGGCAGATACGCAGTATTTT. Translating it yields CASSLSEADTQYF.